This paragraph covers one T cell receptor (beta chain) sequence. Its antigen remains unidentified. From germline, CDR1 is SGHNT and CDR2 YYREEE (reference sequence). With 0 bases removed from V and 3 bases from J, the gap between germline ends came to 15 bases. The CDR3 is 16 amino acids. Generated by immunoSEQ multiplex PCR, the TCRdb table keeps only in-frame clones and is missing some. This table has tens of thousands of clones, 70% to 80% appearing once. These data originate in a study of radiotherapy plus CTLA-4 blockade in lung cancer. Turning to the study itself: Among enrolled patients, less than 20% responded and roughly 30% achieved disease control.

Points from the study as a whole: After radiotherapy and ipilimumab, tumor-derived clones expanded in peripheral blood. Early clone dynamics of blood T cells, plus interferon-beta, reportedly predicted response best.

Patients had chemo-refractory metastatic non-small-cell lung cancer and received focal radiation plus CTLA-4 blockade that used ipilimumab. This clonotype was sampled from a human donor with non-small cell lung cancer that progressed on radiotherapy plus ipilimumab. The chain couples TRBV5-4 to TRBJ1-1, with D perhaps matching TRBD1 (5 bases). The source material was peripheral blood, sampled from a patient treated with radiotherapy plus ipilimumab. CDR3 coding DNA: TGTGCCAGCAGCTTGGTTCCGGGGGGATTGTACACTGAAGCTTTCTTT. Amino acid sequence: CASSLVPGGLYTEAFF. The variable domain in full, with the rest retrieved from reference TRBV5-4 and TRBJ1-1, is ETGVTQSPTHLIKTRGQQVTLRCSSQSGHNTVSWYQQALGQGPQFIFQYYREEENGRGNFPPRFSGLQFPNYSSELNVNALELDDSALYLCASSLVPGGLYTEAFFGQGTRLTVV.